These T cell receptor beta chains were read from a single sample in a study of T cells in localized non-small cell lung cancer. This table comes from immunoSEQ multiplex PCR, and its TCRdb copy is limited to in-frame clones, with some not included. Here the sample spans more than 2,000 clones, 20% to 25% being singletons. The material was lung tumor tissue, obtained before any cancer treatment. These receptors all stem from a woman aged 40 to 75 with stage I lung adenocarcinoma. CDR3s include the opening cysteine and the closing phenylalanine or tryptophan. D genes are given only for firm matches. Size values are once, few and many counts, or a class for expanded clones, and some rows have none.

>14|-|-|TRBV11-3|TRBJ1-4
TGTGCCAGCAGCTTAGGGACTTCTAATGAAAAACTGTTTTTT
CASSLGTSNEKLFF
>13|TRBD1|-|TRBV28|TRBJ1-2
TGTGCCAGCAGTTTACGAGGGGGCGTCGGCTACACCTTC
CASSLRGGVGYTF
>15|-|medium-sized|TRBV11-3|TRBJ2-7
TGTGCCAGCAGCCAAGTGAGGGCACCCTCCTACGAGCAGTACTTC
CASSQVRAPSYEQYF
>14|TRBD1|few|TRBV5-1|TRBJ2-5
TGCGCCAGCAGCCTCCGGACAGGGAAAGAGACCCAGTACTTC
CASSLRTGKETQYF
>16|TRBD2|-|TRBV29-1|TRBJ2-2
TGCAGCGTTGTGGGGCTAGCGGGGATGAACACCGGGGAGCTGTTTTTT
CSVVGLAGMNTGELFF
>17|-|-|TRBV18|TRBJ1-1
TGTGCCAGCTCACCCTACCGGCCCAACGAGGGGTACACTGAAGCTTTCTTT
CASSPYRPNEGYTEAFF
>13|-|-|TRBV29-1|TRBJ2-3
TGCAGCGTCGTTCTGACATCCACAGATACGCAGTATTTT
CSVVLTSTDTQYF
>15|-|-|TRBV19|TRBJ1-2
TGTGCCAGTAGTATAATCGGGGTTACAAACTATGGCTACACCTTC
CASSIIGVTNYGYTF
>15|TRBD1|few|TRBV11-3|TRBJ1-1
TGTGCCAGCAGCCCCCGGACAGGGCGGAACACTGAAGCTTTCTTT
CASSPRTGRNTEAFF
>15|-|-|TRBV5-1|TRBJ2-1
TGCGCCAGCAGCTTGGGAGCGATCTCCTACAATGAGCAGTTCTTC
CASSLGAISYNEQFF
>13|-|few|TRBV6-1|TRBJ1-1
TGTGCCAGCAGTGAAGAGCAGGGAAGGGTGGCTTTCTTT
CASSEEQGRVAFF
>15|TRBD1|-|TRBV11-3|TRBJ1-4
TGTGCCAGCAGCGGGGAGGACAGGGGTAATGAAAAACTGTTTTTT
CASSGEDRGNEKLFF
>15|TRBD1|few|TRBV28|TRBJ1-2
TGTGCCAGCAGTCCCGGGACAGGGTCGGTACATGGCTACACCTTC
CASSPGTGSVHGYTF
>15|TRBD2|few|TRBV11-3|TRBJ2-7
TGTGCCAGCAGCTTCTACTGGACTAGCGGCTACGAGCAGTACTTC
CASSFYWTSGYEQYF
>14|TRBD2|-|TRBV5-1|TRBJ2-3
TGCGCCAGCAGCTTGACTGCGGGAGGGAATACGCAGTATTTT
CASSLTAGGNTQYF
>15|TRBD1|few|TRBV9|TRBJ1-5
TGTGCCAGCAGCGTAACAGGGGCGATCAATCAGCCCCAGCATTTT
CASSVTGAINQPQHF
>13|-|-|TRBV9|TRBJ2-3
TGTGCCAGCAGCGCTAGCACCTTCGATACGCAGTATTTT
CASSASTFDTQYF
>13|-|-|TRBV6-8|TRBJ1-2
TGTGCCAGCAGTGTTGCAGAGGAATATGGCTACACCTTC
CASSVAEEYGYTF
>13|-|-|TRBV18|TRBJ2-7
TGTGCCAGCTCCCTTCTAGGTAGCTACGAGCAGTACTTC
CASSLLGSYEQYF
>16|TRBD2|-|TRBV29-1|TRBJ2-4
TGCAGCCCTGGGACTAGCGGAAGCTTAGCCAAAAACATTCAGTACTTC
CSPGTSGSLAKNIQYF
>15|TRBD2|-|TRBV11-3|TRBJ2-1
TGTGCCAGCAGCTTAGGACTAGCGGGAGTCAATGAGCAGTTCTTC
CASSLGLAGVNEQFF
>16|TRBD1|few|TRBV6-8|TRBJ2-1
TGTGCCAGCAGCGGAGGAGAGGGGGCGGTAATTGATGAGCAGTTCTTC
CASSGGEGAVIDEQFF
>14|-|-|TRBV28|TRBJ1-1
TGTGCCAGCAGAGATCGACAGGAAAACACTGAAGCTTTCTTT
CASRDRQENTEAFF
>14|-|-|TRBV18|TRBJ2-7
TGTGCCAGCTCACCTCCTATGGGGTCCTACGAGCAGTACTTC
CASSPPMGSYEQYF
>17|-|few|TRBV7-8|TRBJ2-3
TGTGCCAGCAGCTTATTCCCGCCAGGCTCTAGCACAGATACGCAGTATTTT
CASSLFPPGSSTDTQYF
>13|-|few|TRBV28|TRBJ1-3
TGTGCCAGCGGTAGGGGGGCTGGAAACACCATATATTTT
CASGRGAGNTIYF
>16|TRBD1|-|TRBV6-8|TRBJ1-4
TGTGCCAGCAGGCCGATGAAGGGGGCGAAAATTGAAAAACTGTTTTTT
CASRPMKGAKIEKLFF
>14|TRBD1|-|TRBV9|TRBJ2-2
TGTGCCAGCAGCGCCCGGGACAGACTCGGGGAGCTGTTTTTT
CASSARDRLGELFF
>15|-|large|TRBV9|TRBJ1-1
TGTGCCAGCAGCGGAACGGACAAGGGAATACCTGAAGCTTTCTTT
CASSGTDKGIPEAFF
>11|-|-|TRBV10-1|TRBJ2-1
TGCGCCAGCATGGGGCGTGGTGAGCAGTTCTTC
CASMGRGEQFF
>13|TRBD2|-|TRBV30|TRBJ2-7
TGTGCCTGGAAAGCTAGCGGGTTACGCGAGCAGTACTTC
CAWKASGLREQYF
>14|-|-|TRBV28|TRBJ2-7
TGTGCCAGCAGTTTGGGGACTTCCCTCTACGAGCAGTACTTC
CASSLGTSLYEQYF
>16|-|few|TRBV30|TRBJ2-7
TGTGCCTGGAGTGGTCTATGGGAAGACAGTCACTACGAGCAGTACTTC
CAWSGLWEDSHYEQYF
>14|-|few|TRBV11-3|TRBJ1-1
TGTGCCAGCAGCCCGACAGGTGCAAGCACTGAAGCTTTCTTT
CASSPTGASTEAFF
>13|-|-|TRBV18|TRBJ1-5
TGTGCCAGCTCACAGGGCCCACGGCAGCCCCAGCATTTT
CASSQGPRQPQHF
>15|TRBD1|few|TRBV6-8|TRBJ2-7
TGTGCCAGCAGTGAGATGGTCGGGACAGGGAGCGAGCAGTACTTC
CASSEMVGTGSEQYF
>15|-|-|TRBV11-3|TRBJ1-1
TGTGCCAGCAGCGCCTGGCCTGAGTTGGGGTGGGAGGCTTTCTTT
CASSAWPELGWEAFF
>16|-|-|TRBV6-8|TRBJ2-1
TGTGCCAGCAGTTACACCTATCAACAGGGCTACAATGAGCAGTTCTTC
CASSYTYQQGYNEQFF